This T cell receptor (beta chain) was captured in a study of PD-L1 blockade in urothelial cancer. Study overall: Patients went on atezolizumab in the mid-2010s, receiving 1,200 mg intravenously every 3 weeks. Patients' prior chemotherapy regimens numbered 0 to 3. Regarding the study as a whole: Having blood TCR clonality under the median before treatment predicted better survival.

As to time point: pretreatment peripheral blood. As concerns this clone: Antigen specificity is unknown.

Per the germline V gene, CDR1 is MRHNA and CDR2 is SNTAGT. V was clipped by 4 bases and J by 3 bases, with 12 bases between them. This CDR3 spans 14 amino acids. Repertoires were generated with immunoSEQ multiplex PCR, while TCRdb's copy carries only in-frame clones and drops some. The sample comprises about 130,000 clones, roughly 83% of which are singletons, and 2.5% to 3.5% rests with the top ten. The material sequenced was PBMCs, taken around atezolizumab (anti-PD-L1) treatment. The sequence was collected from a man between 45 and 60 years old with urothelial cancer. The chain uses TRBV6-4 and TRBJ1-1; D perhaps matches TRBD1 (5 bases). CDR3 bases: TGTGCCAGCAGTGGGGCAGGGTGGGACACTGAAGCTTTCTTT. It translates to CASSGAGWDTEAFF.